Listed below are T cell receptor beta chains from one sample, sequenced in a study of blood T cells in healthy people across ages. TCRdb independently ran MiXCR on the 5' RACE reads; one entry per CDR3 protein. The table lists 650,000 to 950,000 distinct CDR3 sequences, more than 40% of them singletons. The source material was blood. These receptors came from a man in his 60s in good health. Both conserved end residues are part of each CDR3.

TRBV15,TRBJ2-3,CATSRDSGTSDITDTQYF
TRBV3-1,TRBJ2-6,CASSQAGGSWANVLTF
TRBV11-3,TRBJ2-1,CASSMGGRRGNEQFF
TRBV20-1,TRBJ2-5,CSVSDRETQYF
TRBV5-6,TRBJ1-2,CASILQGANYGYTF
TRBV6-2/TRBV6-3,TRBJ2-7,CASSYLRDRGAEQYF
TRBV3-1,TRBJ2-7,CASSQLWDTAYEQYF
TRBV2,TRBJ2-3,CASSPGLAQIYYTDTQYF
TRBV20-1,TRBJ1-1,CSADLYTSPGEAFF
TRBV6-2/TRBV6-3,TRBJ2-1,CASSYGTVRAYNEQFF
TRBV2,TRBJ2-7,CASSNPTGSSYEQYF
TRBV10-3,TRBJ2-1,CAISESTTYNEQFF
TRBV19,.,CASSIGILDRGRETQYF
TRBV7-8,TRBJ2-4,CASSYRRESLAKNIQYF
TRBV11-1,TRBJ2-2,CASSLVGTRYPTLNTGELFF
TRBV6-2/TRBV6-3,TRBJ2-5,CASRNRGLYGETQYF
TRBV7-2,TRBJ1-2,CASSVKQAAYSYTF
TRBV7-2,TRBJ2-7,CASSQRFPGQGTDEQYF
TRBV20-1,TRBJ2-1,CSAPGDENYNEQFF
TRBV4-3,TRBJ1-3,CASSQRPGNTIYF
TRBV2,TRBJ1-2,CASTLTGDGYTF
TRBV6-1,TRBJ2-5,CASSDEGTDQETQYF
TRBV9,TRBJ1-1,CASSVSGGIAFF
TRBV9,TRBJ2-1,CASSVNPSPIDNENEQFF
TRBV10-3,TRBJ2-5,CAISDNGNEQYF
TRBV7-2,TRBJ2-5,CASSTPSGGLRETQYF
TRBV5-1,TRBJ2-3,CASSLVSGGSPTDTQYF
TRBV18,TRBJ2-1,CASSPPQGQVHNEQFF
TRBV20-1,TRBJ2-1,CSARAEGAGDEQFF
TRBV20-1,TRBJ1-1,CSARGQTNTEAFF
TRBV4-3,TRBJ1-1,CASSQRDRGTEAFF
TRBV4-1,TRBJ2-5,CASSQEYGLQGVKETQYF
TRBV3-1,.,CASSQVGRGTQYF
TRBV6-5,TRBJ2-1,CASSYRLAGYNEQFF
TRBV6-5,TRBJ1-1,CASSYYRGLNTEAFF
TRBV7-3,TRBJ2-5,CASSQQGNGETQYF
TRBV6-6,TRBJ1-6,CASSLSEGALHF
TRBV5-4,TRBJ2-7,CASSLGGAGTDAQYF
TRBV30,TRBJ2-1,CAWSDGHSSYNEQFF